A selection of T cell receptor beta chains follows, all from one sample in a study of beta chain features in type 1 diabetes. TCRdb keeps only in-frame clones here, not all; method: immunoSEQ multiplex PCR. The sample gives some 350,000 clones, around an eighth of which show up once; over 0.014% is in the top ten. Sequencing was performed on naive CD4+ T cells from blood. These receptors were obtained from a young woman with type 1 diabetes. Each CDR3 is given with its conserved first and last residue. Each record gives: J gene, V gene, D gene, clone size, CDR3 DNA, CDR3 protein. D genes are given only for firm matches. Only part of the rows carry a size: once, few, many, or a class if the clone is expanded.

TRBJ2-3 | TRBV11-2 | - | few | TGTGCCAGCAGCTTAGGGACAGTGGACACAGATACGCAGTATTTT | CASSLGTVDTDTQYF
TRBJ2-7 | TRBV25-1 | - | - | TGTGCCAGCAGTGAAGTTAGATCAGGGGTTCTCTCCTACGAGCAGTACTTC | CASSEVRSGVLSYEQYF
TRBJ2-1 | TRBV29-1 | TRBD1 | - | TGCAGCGGCCGGACAGGGAGCTCCTACAATGAGCAGTTCTTC | CSGRTGSSYNEQFF
TRBJ2-3 | TRBV29-1 | TRBD2 | few | TGCAGCGCCCATAGCGGGAGTGGCGCAGATACGCAGTATTTT | CSAHSGSGADTQYF
TRBJ2-5 | TRBV7-6 | - | - | TGTGCCAGCAGCTTAGGCACAGTTCAAGAGACCCAGTACTTC | CASSLGTVQETQYF
TRBJ2-7 | TRBV9 | - | - | TGTGCCAGCAGCGTAGAGGGCGGGACCTACGAGCAGTACTTC | CASSVEGGTYEQYF
TRBJ1-5 | TRBV2 | - | - | TGTGCCAGCAGTTTGGGACACTGGAATCAGCCCCAGCATTTT | CASSLGHWNQPQHF
TRBJ2-2 | TRBV2 | - | few | TGTGCCAGCAGTTACCAACCGGGACAAGCGCTGTTTTTT | CASSYQPGQALFF
TRBJ2-7 | TRBV12-5 | - | few | TGTGCTAGTGGTTTGGAGGGGACCTACGAGCAGTACTTC | CASGLEGTYEQYF
TRBJ2-2 | TRBV6-5 | TRBD2 | - | TGTGCCAGCAGTTACACAGGACTAGCGAACACCGGGGAGCTGTTTTTT | CASSYTGLANTGELFF
TRBJ1-1 | TRBV29-1 | - | few | TGCAGCGTTGAAGGGGGGAGGACTGAAGCTTTCTTT | CSVEGGRTEAFF
TRBJ2-7 | TRBV4-1 | TRBD1 | - | TGCGCCAGCAGCCATTCCAAGGGGGCCAAATCCTACGAGCAGTACTTC | CASSHSKGAKSYEQYF
TRBJ2-3 | TRBV7-2 | TRBD2 | few | TGTGCCAGCAGCCCCTCGACGGGAGGGTGGGATACGCAGTATTTT | CASSPSTGGWDTQYF